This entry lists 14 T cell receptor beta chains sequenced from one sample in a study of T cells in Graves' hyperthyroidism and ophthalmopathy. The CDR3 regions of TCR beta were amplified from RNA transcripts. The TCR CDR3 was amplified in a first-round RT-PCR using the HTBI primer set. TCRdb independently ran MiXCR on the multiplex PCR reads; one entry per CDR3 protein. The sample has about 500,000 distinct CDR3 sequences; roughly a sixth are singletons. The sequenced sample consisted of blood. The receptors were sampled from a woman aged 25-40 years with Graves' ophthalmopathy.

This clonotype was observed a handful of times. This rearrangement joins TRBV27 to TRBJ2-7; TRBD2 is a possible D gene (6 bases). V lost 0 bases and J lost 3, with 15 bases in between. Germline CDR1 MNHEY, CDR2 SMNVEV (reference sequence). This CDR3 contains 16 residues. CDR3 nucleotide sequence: TGTGCCAGCAGTTTATCTCCCCGGGACTCACGCTACGAGCAGTACTTC. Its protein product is CASSLSPRDSRYEQYF.

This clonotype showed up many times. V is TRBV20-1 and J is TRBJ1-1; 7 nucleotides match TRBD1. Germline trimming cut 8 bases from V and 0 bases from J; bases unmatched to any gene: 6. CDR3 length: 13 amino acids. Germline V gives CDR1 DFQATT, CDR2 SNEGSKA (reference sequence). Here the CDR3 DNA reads TGCAGTTACAACAGGGGTTTGAACACTGAAGCTTTCTTT. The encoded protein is CSYNRGLNTEAFF.

The CDR3 spells CASSLEVGDSLNFRNNEQFF. In DNA, the CDR3 is TGCGCCAGCAGCTTGGAGGTAGGGGACAGTCTCAATTTTAGGAACAATGAGCAGTTCTTC. V gene TRBV5-1 combines with J gene TRBJ2-1, with 7 positions matching TRBD1. Germline-derived CDR1 and CDR2 are SGHRS and YFSETQ. The CDR3 is 20 amino acids. V dropped 0 bases and J dropped 5; count of bases not matched to a gene: 20.

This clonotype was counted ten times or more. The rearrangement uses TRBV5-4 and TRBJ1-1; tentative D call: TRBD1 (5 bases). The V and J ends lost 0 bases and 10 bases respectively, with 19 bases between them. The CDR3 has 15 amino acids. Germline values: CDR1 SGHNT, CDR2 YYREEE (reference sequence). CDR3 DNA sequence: TGTGCCAGCAGCTTGGGGGGAGGGGCTTTGCAGGGAGCTTTCTTT. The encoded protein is CASSLGGGALQGAFF.

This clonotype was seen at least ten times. The CDR3 DNA reads as TGCAGTGCTAGTATGGGATTACTTTTTAATGAGCAGTTCTTC. Translating it yields CSASMGLLFNEQFF. The chain has TRBV20-1 and TRBJ2-1; no reliable D call. Germline-derived CDR1 and CDR2 are DFQATT and SNEGSKA (reference sequence). V lost 3 bases and J 7 bases, leaving 16 bases between the germline ends. The CDR3 is 14 residues long.

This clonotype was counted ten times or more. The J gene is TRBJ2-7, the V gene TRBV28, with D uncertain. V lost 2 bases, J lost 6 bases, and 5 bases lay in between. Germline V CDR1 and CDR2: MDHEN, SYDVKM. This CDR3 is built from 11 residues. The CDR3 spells CASSLTSEQYF. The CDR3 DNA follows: TGTGCCAGCAGTTTAACCAGCGAGCAGTACTTC. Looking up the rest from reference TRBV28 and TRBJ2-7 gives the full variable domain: DVKVTQSSRYLVKRTGEKVFLECVQDMDHENMFWYRQDPGLGLRLIYFSYDVKMKEKGDIPEGYSVSREKKERFSLILESASTNQTSMYLCASSLTSEQYFGPGTRLTVT.

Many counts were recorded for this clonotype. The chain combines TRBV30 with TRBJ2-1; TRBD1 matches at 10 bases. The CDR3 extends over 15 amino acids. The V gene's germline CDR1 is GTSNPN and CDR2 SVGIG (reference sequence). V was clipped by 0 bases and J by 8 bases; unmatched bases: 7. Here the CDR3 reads CAWSVLGQGLDEQFF. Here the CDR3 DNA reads TGTGCCTGGAGTGTACTGGGACAGGGGCTCGATGAGCAGTTCTTC.

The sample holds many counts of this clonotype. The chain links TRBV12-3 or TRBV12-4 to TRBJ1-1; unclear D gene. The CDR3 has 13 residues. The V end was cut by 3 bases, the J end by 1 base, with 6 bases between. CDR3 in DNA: TGTGCCAGCAGTTTGGAGTGGAACACTGAAGCTTTCTTT. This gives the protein CASSLEWNTEAFF.

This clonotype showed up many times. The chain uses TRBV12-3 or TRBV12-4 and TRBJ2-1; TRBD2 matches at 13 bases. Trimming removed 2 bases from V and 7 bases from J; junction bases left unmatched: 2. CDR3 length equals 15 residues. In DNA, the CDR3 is TGTGCCAGCAGTTTAAGGACTAGCGGGAGTAATGAGCAGTTCTTC. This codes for CASSLRTSGSNEQFF.

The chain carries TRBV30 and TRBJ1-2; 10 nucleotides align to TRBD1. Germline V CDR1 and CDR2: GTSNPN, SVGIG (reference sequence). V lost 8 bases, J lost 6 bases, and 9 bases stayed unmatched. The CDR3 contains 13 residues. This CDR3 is CASNPTGGDGYTF. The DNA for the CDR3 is TGTGCCAGTAACCCGACAGGGGGCGATGGCTACACCTTC. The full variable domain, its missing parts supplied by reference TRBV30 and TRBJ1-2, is SQTIHQWPATLVQPVGSPLSLECTVEGTSNPNLYWYRQAAGRGLQLLFYSVGIGQISSEVPQNLSASRPQDRQFILSSKKLLLSDSGFYLCASNPTGGDGYTFGSGTRLTVV.

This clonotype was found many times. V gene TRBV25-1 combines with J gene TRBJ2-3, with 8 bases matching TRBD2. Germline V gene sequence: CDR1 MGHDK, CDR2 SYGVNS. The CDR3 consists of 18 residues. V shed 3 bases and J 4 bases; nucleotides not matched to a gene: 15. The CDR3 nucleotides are TGTGCCAGCAGTGAGCCGTTCGGGAGGGCCTACGGGCCAGATACGCAGTATTTT. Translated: CASSEPFGRAYGPDTQYF.

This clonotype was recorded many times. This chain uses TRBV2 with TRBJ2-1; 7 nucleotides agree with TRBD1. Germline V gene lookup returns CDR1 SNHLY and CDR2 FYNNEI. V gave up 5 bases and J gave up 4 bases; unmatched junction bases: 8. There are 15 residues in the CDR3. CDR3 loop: CASSKTGQSYNEQFF. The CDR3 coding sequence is TGTGCCAGCAGTAAAACGGGACAGAGTTACAATGAGCAGTTCTTC.

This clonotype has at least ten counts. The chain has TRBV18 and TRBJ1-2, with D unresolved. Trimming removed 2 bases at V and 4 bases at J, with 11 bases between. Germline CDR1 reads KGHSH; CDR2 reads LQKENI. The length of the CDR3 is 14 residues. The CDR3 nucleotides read TGTGCCAGCTCACCAGAGACACGCCTCTATGGCTACACCTTC. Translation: CASSPETRLYGYTF.

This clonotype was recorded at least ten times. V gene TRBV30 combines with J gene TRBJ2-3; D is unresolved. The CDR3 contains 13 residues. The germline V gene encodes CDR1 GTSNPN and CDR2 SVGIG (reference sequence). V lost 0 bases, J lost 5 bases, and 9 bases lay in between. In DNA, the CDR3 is TGTGCCTGGAGTGTTCTAGTCATAGATACGCAGTATTTT. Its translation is CAWSVLVIDTQYF.